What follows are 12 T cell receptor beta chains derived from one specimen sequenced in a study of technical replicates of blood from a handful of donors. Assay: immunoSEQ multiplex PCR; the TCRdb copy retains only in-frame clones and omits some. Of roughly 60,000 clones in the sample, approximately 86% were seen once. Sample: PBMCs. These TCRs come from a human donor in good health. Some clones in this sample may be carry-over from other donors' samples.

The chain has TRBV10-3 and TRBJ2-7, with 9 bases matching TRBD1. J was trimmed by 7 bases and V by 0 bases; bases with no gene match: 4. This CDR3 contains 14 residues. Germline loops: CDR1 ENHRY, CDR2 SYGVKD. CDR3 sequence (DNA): TGTGCCATCAGTGAGTCGAGGGACAGGGTAGAGCAGTACTTC. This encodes CAISESRDRVEQYF.

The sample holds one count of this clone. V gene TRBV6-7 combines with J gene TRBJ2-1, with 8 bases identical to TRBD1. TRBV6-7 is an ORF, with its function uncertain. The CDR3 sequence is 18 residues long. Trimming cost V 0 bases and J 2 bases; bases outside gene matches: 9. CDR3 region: CASSYSSAGRGPYNEQFF. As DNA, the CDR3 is TGTGCCAGCAGTTACTCCTCGGCGGGCAGGGGGCCCTACAATGAGCAGTTCTTC.

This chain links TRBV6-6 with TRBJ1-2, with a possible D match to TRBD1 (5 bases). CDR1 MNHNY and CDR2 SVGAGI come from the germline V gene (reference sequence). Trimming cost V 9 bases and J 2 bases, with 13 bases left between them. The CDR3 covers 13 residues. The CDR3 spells CASHLGGNYGYTF. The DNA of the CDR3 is TGTGCCAGTCATTTGGGGGGGAACTATGGCTACACCTTC.

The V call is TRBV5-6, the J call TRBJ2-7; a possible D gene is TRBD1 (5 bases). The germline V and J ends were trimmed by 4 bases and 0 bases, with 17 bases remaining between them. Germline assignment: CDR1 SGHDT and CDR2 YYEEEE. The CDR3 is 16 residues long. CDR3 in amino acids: CASSIVGHSSSYEQYF. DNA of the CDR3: TGTGCCAGCAGCATCGTAGGACACTCGAGCTCCTACGAGCAGTACTTC.

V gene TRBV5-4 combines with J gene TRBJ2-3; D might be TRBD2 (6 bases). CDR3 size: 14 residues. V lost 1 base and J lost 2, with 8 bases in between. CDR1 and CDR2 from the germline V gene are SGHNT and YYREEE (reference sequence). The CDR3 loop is CASSLSGATDTQYF. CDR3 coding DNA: TGTGCCAGCAGCTTGTCGGGAGCCACAGATACGCAGTATTTT.

The DNA for the CDR3 is TGCAGCGTCCCGGTTAATGAAAAACTGTTTTTT. It encodes CSVPVNEKLFF. V gene TRBV29-1 combines with J gene TRBJ1-4; D gene unclear. The germline V and J ends were trimmed by 6 bases and 4 bases, with 6 bases remaining between them. The CDR3 extends over 11 amino acids. Germline V gene data show CDR1 as SQVTM and CDR2 as ANQGSEA. The whole variable domain, filled in from reference TRBV29-1 and TRBJ1-4, reads SAVISQKPSRDICQRGTSLTIQCQVDSQVTMMFWYRQQPGQSLTLIATANQGSEATYESGFVIDKFPISRPNLTFSTLTVSNMSPEDSSIYLCSVPVNEKLFFGSGTQLSVL.

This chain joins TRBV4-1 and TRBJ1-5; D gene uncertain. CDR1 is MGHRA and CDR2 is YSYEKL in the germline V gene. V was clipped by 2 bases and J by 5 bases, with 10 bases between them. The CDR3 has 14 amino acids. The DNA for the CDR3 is TGCGCCAGCAGCCAAATAGACATGTATCAGCCCCAGCATTTT. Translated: CASSQIDMYQPQHF.

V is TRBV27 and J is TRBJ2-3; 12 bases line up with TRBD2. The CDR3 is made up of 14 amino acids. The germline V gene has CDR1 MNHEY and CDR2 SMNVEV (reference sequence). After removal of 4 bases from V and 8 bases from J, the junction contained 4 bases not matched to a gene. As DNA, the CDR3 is TGTGCCAGCAGTTCTAGCGGGGGGGCAACTACGCAGTATTTT. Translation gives CASSSSGGATTQYF.

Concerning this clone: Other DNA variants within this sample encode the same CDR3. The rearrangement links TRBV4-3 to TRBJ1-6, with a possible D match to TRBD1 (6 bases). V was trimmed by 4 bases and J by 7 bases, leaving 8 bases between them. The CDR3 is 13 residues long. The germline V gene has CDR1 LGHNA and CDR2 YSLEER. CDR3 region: CASSLGQNSPLHF. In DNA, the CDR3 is TGCGCCAGCAGCCTCGGACAGAATTCACCCCTCCACTTT.

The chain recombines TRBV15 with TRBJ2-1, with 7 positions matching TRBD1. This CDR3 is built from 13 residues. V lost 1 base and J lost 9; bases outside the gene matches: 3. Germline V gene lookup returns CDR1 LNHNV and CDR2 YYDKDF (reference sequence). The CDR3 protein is CATSRAGGIEQFF. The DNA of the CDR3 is TGTGCCACCAGCAGAGCAGGGGGTATTGAGCAGTTCTTC. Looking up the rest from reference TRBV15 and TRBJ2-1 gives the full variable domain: DAMVIQNPRYQVTQFGKPVTLSCSQTLNHNVMYWYQQKSSQAPKLLFHYYDKDFNNEADTPDNFQSRRPNTSFCFLDIRSPGLGDTAMYLCATSRAGGIEQFFGPGTRLTVL.

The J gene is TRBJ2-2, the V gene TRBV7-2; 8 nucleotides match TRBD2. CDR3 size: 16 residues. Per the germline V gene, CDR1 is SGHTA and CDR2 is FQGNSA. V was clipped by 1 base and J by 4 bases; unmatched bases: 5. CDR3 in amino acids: CASSLVRAGATGELFF. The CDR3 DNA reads TGTGCCAGCAGCTTAGTCCGAGCGGGAGCCACCGGGGAGCTGTTTTTT.

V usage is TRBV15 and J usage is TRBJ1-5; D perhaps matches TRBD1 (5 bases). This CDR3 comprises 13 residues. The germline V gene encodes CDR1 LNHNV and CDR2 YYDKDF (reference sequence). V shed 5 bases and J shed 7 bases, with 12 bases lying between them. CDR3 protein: CATSGGGIQPQHF. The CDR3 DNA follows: TGTGCCACCAGCGGGGGAGGGATCCAGCCCCAGCATTTT.